What follows are 32 T cell receptor beta chains derived from one specimen sequenced in a study of cytomegalovirus exposure and HLA in healthy donors. Primers for the PCR totalled 60 Vbeta and 13 Jbeta. Measured with immunoSEQ multiplex PCR; TCRdb has only the in-frame clones, and not every one. The sample lists approximately 150,000 clones; around three quarters were seen once. Sequences were obtained from PBMCs. The receptors derive from a woman aged 40-49 years in good health and CMV-seropositive.

The genes are TRBV4-2 and TRBJ1-5, with 12 bases identical to TRBD1. Germline CDR1 reads LGHNA; CDR2 reads YNFKEQ. The CDR3 is 16 amino acids. Losses at the gene ends were 3 bases for V and 5 bases for J; bases not matched to a gene: 5. The CDR3 loop reads CASSQGTGGIDQPQHF. The DNA of the CDR3 is TGTGCCAGCAGCCAGGGGACAGGGGGCATCGATCAGCCCCAGCATTTT.

CDR3 in amino acids: CASTLWEGADTQYF. In DNA, the CDR3 is TGCGCCAGCACCCTTTGGGAGGGCGCAGATACGCAGTATTTT. The V call is TRBV5-1, the J call TRBJ2-3, with 7 nucleotides matching TRBD2. J lost 4 bases, V lost 6 bases, and 8 bases had no gene match. CDR3 length equals 14 residues. Germline CDR1 is SGHRS and CDR2 is YFSETQ.

This sequence joins TRBV10-3 and TRBJ2-1; 7 positions match TRBD1. The J segment lost 0 bases and the V segment lost 10 bases, leaving 3 bases of the junction unmatched. Looked up from germline, CDR1 is ENHRY and CDR2 is SYGVKD. The CDR3 contains 13 residues. Written as DNA, the CDR3 is TGTGCCACCGCAGGGGGCTCCTACAATGAGCAGTTCTTC. Amino acids: CATAGGSYNEQFF.

V gene TRBV5-1 combines with J gene TRBJ2-1; D gene unclear. The CDR3 has 16 amino acids. CDR1 SGHRS and CDR2 YFSETQ come from the germline V gene. The V end was cut by 4 bases, the J end by 7 bases, with 21 bases between. CDR3: CASSLGPLSIGNEQFF. The CDR3 DNA sequence: TGCGCCAGCAGCCTTGGGCCCCTCTCAATTGGGAATGAGCAGTTCTTC.

The chain couples TRBV2 to TRBJ2-7; weak D call: TRBD1 (5 bases). Trimming left V 2 bases short and J 5 bases short, with 10 bases between. The CDR3 extends over 13 amino acids. From germline, CDR1 is SNHLY and CDR2 FYNNEI. Written as DNA, the CDR3 is TGTGCCAGCAGTGAACAGGGAATAAACGAGCAGTACTTC. This sequence encodes CASSEQGINEQYF.

The chain employs TRBV5-1 and TRBJ2-3, with a weak D call TRBD2 (6 bases). CDR1 SGHRS and CDR2 YFSETQ come from the germline V gene. The ends were cut back, 2 bases at V and 3 bases at J, with 10 bases in the middle. The CDR3 sequence is 14 residues long. The CDR3 protein is CASSLGGPTDTQYF. CDR3 bases: TGCGCCAGCAGCTTAGGAGGGCCGACAGATACGCAGTATTTT.

The chain carries TRBV7-8 and TRBJ2-3; D perhaps matches TRBD2 (6 bases). Per the germline V gene, CDR1 is SGHVS and CDR2 is FQNEAQ. V lost 4 bases and J lost 1, with 12 bases in between. This CDR3 has 15 amino acids. CDR3 bases: TGTGCCAGCAGCTGGTCGGGGGTGGGCACAGATACGCAGTATTTT. This gives the protein CASSWSGVGTDTQYF.

CDR3 nucleotides: TGCGCCAGCAGCCAAGAACAGGGGATGTCGAAAGCTTTCTTT. It is translated as CASSQEQGMSKAFF. The rearrangement links TRBV4-1 to TRBJ1-1, with TRBD1 matching over 7 bases. This CDR3 comprises 14 residues. V lost 0 bases to trimming and J lost 9 bases; unmatched junction nucleotides: 7. CDR1 and CDR2 from the germline V gene are MGHRA and YSYEKL.

CDR3 in amino acids: CASSPRGATNEKLFF. The CDR3 DNA reads TGTGCCAGCAGCCCACGGGGGGCAACTAATGAAAAACTGTTTTTT. The rearrangement links TRBV7-9 to TRBJ1-4; TRBD1 might be the D (5 bases). CDR3 length: 15 residues. The V gene lost 5 bases and the J gene lost 0 bases, with 10 bases spanning the gap. Germline V gene lookup returns CDR1 SEHNR and CDR2 FQNEAQ (reference sequence).

The chain employs TRBV18 and TRBJ1-5; TRBD1 matches 9 bases. There are 16 residues in the CDR3. Germline assignment: CDR1 KGHSH and CDR2 LQKENI. With 5 bases clipped from V and 1 base from J, the junction kept 6 bases outside the gene matches. CDR3 sequence reads: CASSTQGARSNQPQHF. CDR3 DNA: TGTGCCAGCTCAACACAGGGGGCGCGGAGCAATCAGCCCCAGCATTTT. The full variable domain, its missing parts supplied by reference TRBV18 and TRBJ1-5, is NAGVMQNPRHLVRRRGQEARLRCSPMKGHSHVYWYRQLPEEGLKFMVYLQKENIIDESGMPKERFSAEFPKEGPSILRIQQVVRGDSAAYFCASSTQGARSNQPQHFGDGTRLSIL.

CDR3 sequence (DNA): TGTGCCAGCAGTTTATTCGGGAGCTACGAGCAGTACTTC. It codes for CASSLFGSYEQYF. The V and J genes are TRBV27 and TRBJ2-7; tentatively, D is TRBD2 (6 bases). The V and J ends lost 1 base and 3 bases respectively, with 7 bases between them. Germline V gene data show CDR1 as MNHEY and CDR2 as SMNVEV (reference sequence). The CDR3 loop spans 13 amino acids.

The chain employs TRBV19 and TRBJ2-2; 9 bases line up with TRBD2. J gave up 5 bases and V 6 bases, and 7 bases lay outside the gene matches. The CDR3 has 15 amino acids. CDR1 is LNHDA and CDR2 is SQIVND in the germline V gene (reference sequence). Written as DNA, the CDR3 is TGTGCCAGTAGGCGGCGGGAGGGTCCGACCGGGGAGCTGTTTTTT. This gives the protein CASRRREGPTGELFF.

DNA of the CDR3: TGTGCCAGCAGGTGGGGACAGGGATACACCGGGGAGCTGTTTTTT. Its protein product is CASRWGQGYTGELFF. V and J are TRBV2 and TRBJ2-2; 9 bases line up with TRBD1. The CDR3 sequence is 15 residues long. Germline-derived CDR1 and CDR2 are SNHLY and FYNNEI. Trimming cost V 6 bases and J 3 bases; bases outside gene matches: 5.

V and J are TRBV5-1 and TRBJ1-3; D is ambiguous. The germline CDR1 and CDR2 sequences are SGHRS and YFSETQ. CDR3 length: 14 residues. V was clipped by 0 bases and J by 3 bases, with 7 bases between them. This CDR3 reads CASSLAPGGNTIYF. DNA of the CDR3: TGCGCCAGCAGCTTGGCACCGGGTGGAAACACCATATATTTT.

This rearrangement joins TRBV29-1 to TRBJ2-7; possible D gene TRBD1, 6 bases. Germline V gives CDR1 SQVTM, CDR2 ANQGSEA. The CDR3 extends over 11 amino acids. The germline V and J ends were trimmed by 6 bases and 6 bases, with 12 bases remaining between them. CDR3 loop: CSVTRGTEQYF. The CDR3 nucleotides read TGCAGCGTGACCAGGGGTACCGAGCAGTACTTC.

The chain couples TRBV13 to TRBJ2-7, with D uncertain. CDR1 and CDR2 (germline): PRHDT, FYEKMQ (reference sequence). The CDR3 is 15 amino acids. The ends were cut back, 4 bases at V and 6 bases at J, with 19 bases in the middle. As DNA, the CDR3 is TGTGCCAGCAGCTCCTTCCTTAATCCACCGGGCGAGCAGTACTTC. Translation gives CASSSFLNPPGEQYF.

The genes are TRBV5-1 and TRBJ2-5, with D possibly being TRBD2 (5 bases). Per germline, CDR1 SGHRS and CDR2 YFSETQ. V was trimmed by 2 bases and J by 5 bases, leaving 10 bases between them. The CDR3 has 13 amino acids. In DNA form, the CDR3 reads TGCGCCAGCAGCTTTGTCCCGGGGGAGACCCAGTACTTC. Its translation is CASSFVPGETQYF.

The chain joins TRBV2 to TRBJ2-7, with D perhaps TRBD2 (5 bases). Germline lookup yields CDR1 SNHLY and CDR2 FYNNEI. Trimming shortened V by 4 bases and J by 5 bases, and 15 bases separated the two germline ends. This CDR3 is built from 14 residues. In DNA form, the CDR3 reads TGTGCCAGCAGTGGACGAAGGGAGTCGAACGAGCAGTACTTC. Translated, it gives CASSGRRESNEQYF.

V is TRBV5-6 and J is TRBJ2-5, with 7 bases aligning to TRBD1. V was clipped by 6 bases and J by 5 bases; unmatched bases: 7. The CDR3 is 13 amino acids. The germline V gene has CDR1 SGHDT and CDR2 YYEEEE. The CDR3 loop reads CASIQQGWETQYF. In DNA form, the CDR3 reads TGTGCCAGCATCCAACAGGGGTGGGAGACCCAGTACTTC. Supplemented by reference TRBV5-6 and TRBJ2-5, the full variable domain reads DAGVTQSPTHLIKTRGQQVTLRCSPKSGHDTVSWYQQALGQGPQFIFQYYEEEERQRGNFPDRFSGHQFPNYSSELNVNALLLGDSALYLCASIQQGWETQYFGPGTRLLVL.

This sequence joins TRBV27 and TRBJ2-5; the D is unclear. V was pared by 7 bases and J by 0 bases, with 15 bases between. The CDR3 is made up of 15 amino acids. CDR1 and CDR2 from the germline V gene are MNHEY and SMNVEV (reference sequence). The CDR3, as DNA: TGTGCCAGCACGAGGAAGCTAGGCAACCAAGAGACCCAGTACTTC. Its translation is CASTRKLGNQETQYF.

V usage is TRBV13 and J usage is TRBJ1-5, with 7 bases lining up with TRBD1. The trim removed 6 bases at V and 5 bases at J, leaving 4 bases unmatched. The length of the CDR3 is 13 residues. Germline assignment: CDR1 PRHDT and CDR2 FYEKMQ (reference sequence). The CDR3 coding sequence is TGTGCCAGCAGTCGGACAGGTTATCAGCCCCAGCATTTT. This sequence encodes CASSRTGYQPQHF.

The chain carries TRBV6-5 and TRBJ2-1, with D possibly TRBD1 on 5 matching bases. The CDR3 extends over 13 amino acids. The germline V and J ends were trimmed by 6 bases and 7 bases, with 13 bases remaining between them. Germline V gene sequence: CDR1 MNHEY, CDR2 SVGAGI. The CDR3 DNA reads as TGTGCCAGCAGCTCCCTAGGGGCGAATGAGCAGTTCTTC. This encodes CASSSLGANEQFF.

This clone was observed once. V usage is TRBV5-1 and J usage is TRBJ2-6; 10 nucleotides agree with TRBD2. V shed 3 bases, J shed 0 bases, and the junction held 9 bases outside the gene matches. Germline V gives CDR1 SGHRS, CDR2 YFSETQ. The CDR3 is made up of 19 amino acids. The CDR3 here is CASSYRLAGAPSGANVLTF. CDR3 sequence (DNA): TGCGCCAGCAGCTACCGTCTAGCGGGAGCCCCCTCTGGGGCCAACGTCCTGACTTTC.

The V and J genes are TRBV5-1 and TRBJ1-1; D remains unclear. Germline CDR1 and CDR2: SGHRS and YFSETQ. V was shortened by 4 bases and J by 5 bases, with 12 bases between the two germline ends. The CDR3 has 13 residues. CDR3 bases: TGCGCCAGCAGCGAAGTAATCAGGACTGAAGCTTTCTTT. Its translation is CASSEVIRTEAFF. The full variable domain, completed using reference TRBV5-1 and TRBJ1-1, is KAGVTQTPRYLIKTRGQQVTLSCSPISGHRSVSWYQQTPGQGLQFLFEYFSETQRNKGNFPGRFSGRQFSNSRSEMNVSTLELGDSALYLCASSEVIRTEAFFGQGTRLTVV.

This clone showed up just a few times. The rearrangement links TRBV28 to TRBJ1-6; the D gene is possibly TRBD1 (6 bases). V was shortened by 3 bases and J by 10 bases, with 16 bases between the two germline ends. The CDR3 is 15 residues long. Germline CDR1 reads MDHEN; CDR2 reads SYDVKM. As DNA, the CDR3 is TGTGCCAGCAGTTTTTCGGCAACAGGGAACTCACCCCTCCACTTT. Its protein product is CASSFSATGNSPLHF.

This rearrangement joins TRBV5-1 to TRBJ2-7; TRBD2 matches 10 bases. The junction had 5 bases not matched to a gene; V was cut back by 4 bases and J by 1 base. The germline V gene encodes CDR1 SGHRS and CDR2 YFSETQ. CDR3 length equals 15 residues. The CDR3 bases are TGCGCCAGCAGCCAAATAGCGGGGGGATCCTACGAGCAGTACTTC. This codes for CASSQIAGGSYEQYF.

The V call is TRBV7-2, the J call TRBJ1-2, with TRBD1 matching over 7 bases. V lost 6 bases and J lost 8; bases outside the gene matches: 12. There are 14 residues in the CDR3. Looked up from germline, CDR1 is SGHTA and CDR2 is FQGNSA. The CDR3 DNA follows: TGTGCCAGCAGTATAGGGGCAGGGGGACGCGGCTACACCTTC. Protein product: CASSIGAGGRGYTF.

The rearrangement joins TRBV20-1 to TRBJ2-3; D is undetermined. The germline V gene has CDR1 DFQATT and CDR2 SNEGSKA (reference sequence). The CDR3 sequence is 11 residues long. CDR3 nucleotides: TGCATTTTAGATGGCACAGATACGCAGTATTTT. The encoded protein is CILDGTDTQYF.

In its sample, this clone was seen a few times. The chain carries TRBV5-1 and TRBJ2-3; 7 bases are shared with TRBD2. With V trimmed by 0 bases and J by 2 bases, 3 bases remained unmatched. Germline CDR1 is SGHRS and CDR2 is YFSETQ. The CDR3 contains 15 residues. This CDR3 reads CASSLGAGTTDTQYF. CDR3 nucleotide sequence: TGCGCCAGCAGCTTGGGAGCGGGAACCACAGATACGCAGTATTTT.

The rearrangement uses TRBV4-1 and TRBJ2-2, with 12 bases fitting TRBD2. The length of the CDR3 is 19 residues. Trimming removed 0 bases from V and 10 bases from J; junction bases left unmatched: 15. Germline CDR1 is MGHRA and CDR2 is YSYEKL. The CDR3 loop is CASSQDPGALAGGRAELFF. In DNA, the CDR3 is TGCGCCAGCAGCCAAGATCCAGGGGCACTAGCGGGGGGACGAGCGGAGCTGTTTTTT.

J is TRBJ2-3 and V is TRBV7-9; 14 bases align to TRBD2. Looked up from germline, CDR1 is SEHNR and CDR2 is FQNEAQ (reference sequence). This CDR3 spans 16 amino acids. The V segment lost 5 bases and the J segment 5 bases; nucleotides outside the gene matches: 6. The CDR3 sequence is CASSPGLAGVGDTQYF. CDR3 sequence (DNA): TGTGCCAGCAGCCCGGGACTAGCGGGAGTAGGAGATACGCAGTATTTT.

This clone was recorded only once. The J gene is TRBJ1-2, the V gene TRBV18; a weak D match, TRBD1 (5 bases). Germline V gene sequence: CDR1 KGHSH, CDR2 LQKENI. The CDR3 totals 15 residues. Trimming took off 0 bases at V and 8 bases at J, with 16 bases between the two ends. CDR3 in DNA: TGTGCCAGCTCACCACCCTCACAGGTCGGAAGAGGCTACACCTTC. Translating gives CASSPPSQVGRGYTF.